The 31 T cell receptor beta chains presented below share a single source sample, sequenced in a study of sequential checkpoint blockade in melanoma. Sequenced by immunoSEQ multiplex PCR; TCRdb stores in-frame clones only, minus some. The sample gives 2,500 or so clones, under 25% of which show up once; roughly 20% is in the top ten. Regarding treatment: randomized to nivolumab then ipilimumab (arm A) or the reverse (arm B). Sequencing was performed on tumor tissue (inferred from file names), taken from a patient given nivolumab and ipilimumab in sequence. These receptors were collected from a human donor with melanoma.

This clone was detected only a few times. This rearrangement joins TRBV28 to TRBJ1-2; the D gene is possibly TRBD1 (5 bases). Between the trimmed V and J ends, which lost 6 bases and 7 bases, there was a span of 12 bases. Per the germline V gene, CDR1 is MDHEN and CDR2 is SYDVKM. The CDR3 consists of 12 residues. CDR3 bases: TGTGCCAGCAGGGACACGTCCCTTGGCTACACCTTC. This sequence encodes CASRDTSLGYTF.

This clone came up a few times. The V gene is TRBV19, the J gene TRBJ2-2, with D perhaps TRBD2 (5 bases). Germline V gives CDR1 LNHDA, CDR2 SQIVND (reference sequence). The CDR3 runs to 13 residues. Trimming stripped 6 bases from V and 1 base from J, with 6 bases between. CDR3 DNA sequence: TGTGCCAGTAGACGGGAGAACACCGGGGAGCTGTTTTTT. Protein sequence: CASRRENTGELFF.

By its share, this clone is medium-sized. V is TRBV11-3 and J is TRBJ1-3; 9 bases fit TRBD1. Losses at the gene ends were 5 bases for V and 2 bases for J; bases not matched to a gene: 4. The CDR3 is 15 amino acids. The V gene's germline CDR1 is SGHNT and CDR2 YENEEA. The CDR3 protein is CASSTGDRAGNTIYF. CDR3 bases: TGTGCCAGCAGCACAGGGGACAGGGCTGGAAACACCATATATTTT.

V and J are TRBV28 and TRBJ1-2, with 7 bases fitting TRBD1. This CDR3 has 13 amino acids. In germline, CDR1 is MDHEN, CDR2 SYDVKM. The V gene end was trimmed by 6 bases and the J gene end by 6 bases; junction bases not matched to a gene: 7. CDR3 residues: CASRRTGADGYTF. The CDR3 DNA follows: TGTGCCAGCAGGCGAACAGGGGCGGATGGCTACACCTTC.

This clone appeared a few times. This chain uses TRBV12-5 with TRBJ2-7; TRBD1 agrees at 8 bases. Per germline, CDR1 LGHNT and CDR2 FRNRAP. With 2 bases clipped from V and 3 bases from J, the junction kept 6 bases outside the gene matches. The CDR3 covers 15 residues. The CDR3 is CASGLPTGAGYEQYF. The DNA of the CDR3 is TGTGCTAGTGGTTTGCCGACAGGGGCGGGCTACGAGCAGTACTTC.

This clone occurred a few times. The V gene is TRBV6-8, the J gene TRBJ1-2; possible D gene TRBD1, 6 bases. CDR1 is MNHGY and CDR2 is SAAAGT in the germline V gene. V dropped 6 bases and J dropped 6 bases, with 23 bases sitting between them. The CDR3 runs to 16 residues. The CDR3 protein is CASSPRAIKPGDGYTF. The CDR3 DNA is TGTGCCAGCAGCCCTCGGGCCATTAAACCAGGGGATGGCTACACCTTC.

This clone has a handful of counts. This chain uses TRBV11-3 with TRBJ1-4; tentative D call: TRBD1 (5 bases). This CDR3 comprises 14 residues. Germline CDR1 reads SGHNT; CDR2 reads YENEEA. Trimming shortened V by 4 bases and J by 8 bases, and 14 bases separated the two germline ends. Written as DNA, the CDR3 is TGTGCCAGCAGCTGGGGAGGGGTGAAGGAAAAACTGTTTTTT. Amino acids: CASSWGGVKEKLFF.

A few counts support this clone. This chain connects TRBV30 to TRBJ2-2; 9 bases map to TRBD1. The ends lost 2 bases at V and 0 bases at J; junction bases unmatched: 16. The CDR3 spans 20 residues. From germline, CDR1 is GTSNPN and CDR2 SVGIG (reference sequence). The CDR3 protein is CAWSPDFWDRVAPNTGELFF. CDR3 nucleotides: TGTGCCTGGAGTCCCGATTTTTGGGACAGGGTTGCCCCGAACACCGGGGAGCTGTTTTTT.

This clone has just a few counts. The junction differs from germline at one of its ends, possibly a read error. The gene calls are TRBV6-8 and TRBJ1-1, with D possibly being TRBD1 (5 bases). CDR1 is MNHGY and CDR2 is SAAAGT in the germline V gene. The CDR3 is made up of 14 amino acids. The CDR3 DNA follows: TGTGCCATCAGTGTGGGGGGGGGAATCACTGAAGCTTTCTTT. Amino acids: CAISVGGGITEAFF.

By share of the sample, this clone is medium-sized. This chain links TRBV11-3 with TRBJ2-3; the match to TRBD1 covers 9 bases. V dropped 4 bases and J dropped 3; count of bases not matched to a gene: 5. The CDR3 consists of 15 residues. Looked up from germline, CDR1 is SGHNT and CDR2 is YENEEA. The CDR3 DNA is TGTGCCAGCAGCTGGGGACAGGGCAGAACAGATACGCAGTATTTT. It encodes CASSWGQGRTDTQYF.

By its share, this clone is large. The chain employs TRBV11-3 and TRBJ1-1; 7 nucleotides line up with TRBD1. The CDR3 has 15 amino acids. V trimming: 2 bases; J trimming: 5 bases; junction bases outside the gene matches: 8. Germline V gives CDR1 SGHNT, CDR2 YENEEA. DNA for the CDR3: TGTGCCAGCAGCTTACAACAGGGGTCGGGAACTGAAGCTTTCTTT. This encodes CASSLQQGSGTEAFF.

This clone was found once. The junction departs from the called germline gene at one end, perhaps through a read error. V usage is TRBV10-2 and J usage is TRBJ2-4; TRBD2 is a possible D gene (5 bases). CDR3 length: 15 residues. Per the germline V gene, CDR1 is WSHSY and CDR2 is SAAADI. The CDR3 nucleotides read TGCGCCAGCAGTGAAAGTGGAGGAGCCCAAAACATTCAGTACTTC. Translation gives CASSESGGAQNIQYF.

This chain uses TRBV5-1 with TRBJ2-3; TRBD2 matches 13 bases. CDR1 and CDR2 (germline): SGHRS, YFSETQ. The J segment lost 1 base and the V segment lost 3 bases, leaving 2 bases of the junction unmatched. The length of the CDR3 is 16 residues. CDR3 region: CASSYGLAGGTDTQYF. CDR3 in DNA: TGCGCCAGCAGCTACGGACTAGCGGGAGGCACAGATACGCAGTATTTT.

This clone was seen more than once but under ten times. The chain uses TRBV28 and TRBJ2-7; TRBD1 might be the D (5 bases). The CDR3 sequence is 12 residues long. The germline gives CDR1 MDHEN, CDR2 SYDVKM. The V and J ends lost 2 bases and 4 bases respectively, with 6 bases between them. The CDR3 sequence: CASSLKGYEQYF. The CDR3 region has the DNA TGTGCCAGCAGTTTAAAGGGGTACGAGCAGTACTTC.

CDR3 coding DNA: TGTGCCACCAGCAGAGATACTAGCGGGAGCGAGCAGTACTTC. Translating it yields CATSRDTSGSEQYF. The rearrangement uses TRBV15 and TRBJ2-7; 11 bases are a match to TRBD2. The CDR3 contains 14 residues. Germline CDR1 is LNHNV and CDR2 is YYDKDF (reference sequence). V lost 0 bases, J lost 6 bases, and 1 base stayed unmatched.

This clone was detected only a few times. The chain employs TRBV6-8 and TRBJ1-5; TRBD1 is a possible D gene (5 bases). Germline CDR1 MNHGY, CDR2 SAAAGT. Trimming stripped 7 bases from V and 0 bases from J, with 16 bases between. The CDR3 consists of 16 residues. The CDR3 spells CASKSGVGYSNQPQHF. In nucleotides, the CDR3 is TGTGCCAGCAAATCGGGGGTGGGTTATAGCAATCAGCCCCAGCATTTT.

The rearrangement joins TRBV12-5 to TRBJ1-1, with no clear D. V lost 3 bases to trimming and J lost 3 bases, with 5 bases between them. The CDR3 length is 12 residues. The germline CDR1 and CDR2 sequences are LGHNT and FRNRAP. The CDR3 here is CASGLGYTEAFF. As DNA, the CDR3 is TGTGCTAGTGGTTTAGGATACACTGAAGCTTTCTTT.

This clone was seen only a few times. The rearrangement joins TRBV30 to TRBJ1-1, with D possibly being TRBD1 (5 bases). The V gene's germline CDR1 is GTSNPN and CDR2 SVGIG (reference sequence). The CDR3 loop spans 12 amino acids. The CDR3 DNA is TGTGTCTCCATGCGGGGGTACACTGAAGCTTTCTTT. It codes for CVSMRGYTEAFF.

The CDR3 coding sequence is TGTGCCAGCTCACCTCAACACAATGAGCAGTTCTTC. Its protein is CASSPQHNEQFF. The chain has TRBV18 and TRBJ2-1, with D hard to call. This CDR3 has 12 amino acids. V gave up 3 bases and J gave up 5 bases, with 5 bases separating them. CDR1 is KGHSH and CDR2 is LQKENI in the germline V gene. Together with reference TRBV18 and TRBJ2-1, the CDR3 gives the full variable domain: NAGVMQNPRHLVRRRGQEARLRCSPMKGHSHVYWYRQLPEEGLKFMVYLQKENIIDESGMPKERFSAEFPKEGPSILRIQQVVRGDSAAYFCASSPQHNEQFFGPGTRLTVL.

This clone has only a few counts. The chain carries TRBV6-8 and TRBJ2-5, with 7 bases that match TRBD1. V gave up 5 bases and J gave up 0 bases; unmatched junction bases: 3. Germline assignment: CDR1 MNHGY and CDR2 SAAAGT. The CDR3 spans 14 residues. The CDR3 DNA reads as TGTGCCAGCAGTGAGGGACAGAACCAAGAGACCCAGTACTTC. This codes for CASSEGQNQETQYF.

This clone has just a few counts. The gene calls are TRBV12-5 and TRBJ1-1; a possible D gene is TRBD1 (5 bases). Germline loops: CDR1 LGHNT, CDR2 FRNRAP. CDR3 length: 11 residues. CDR3 bases: TGTGCCAGCGGACAGAACACTGAAGCTTTCTTT. This translates into CASGQNTEAFF.

This clone rates as medium-sized. The chain recombines TRBV6-8 with TRBJ2-1; 13 nucleotides agree with TRBD2. The CDR3 sequence is 16 residues long. V lost 5 bases to trimming and J lost 6 bases; unmatched junction nucleotides: 7. The germline CDR1 and CDR2 sequences are MNHGY and SAAAGT. The CDR3 is CASSEGLAGLVNEQFF. In DNA form, the CDR3 reads TGTGCCAGCAGTGAGGGACTAGCGGGACTGGTCAATGAGCAGTTCTTC.

V usage is TRBV12-5 and J usage is TRBJ2-1, with 8 nucleotides matching TRBD2. Per germline, CDR1 LGHNT and CDR2 FRNRAP. CDR3 size: 12 residues. The CDR3 DNA is TGTGCCAGCGGGGGTTTCTACAATGAGCAGTTCTTC. Translating gives CASGGFYNEQFF.

V and J are TRBV19 and TRBJ2-3; D remains unclear. The CDR3 runs 14 residues. The V end lost 6 bases, the J end lost 0 bases, and 10 bases lay between the germline ends. Looked up from germline, CDR1 is LNHDA and CDR2 is SQIVND (reference sequence). This CDR3 is CASRFGRSTDTQYF. As DNA, the CDR3 is TGTGCCAGTAGGTTCGGCCGGAGCACAGATACGCAGTATTTT.

This clone was counted a few times. J is TRBJ1-1 and V is TRBV30, with D tentatively TRBD1 (5 bases). Trimming pared 0 bases from V and 5 bases from J, leaving 16 bases between. This CDR3 contains 15 residues. Germline-derived CDR1 and CDR2 are GTSNPN and SVGIG (reference sequence). The CDR3 bases are TGTGCCTGGAGTGTACGGGGGTCGGGGAAAACTGAAGCTTTCTTT. Amino acid sequence: CAWSVRGSGKTEAFF.

V and J are TRBV28 and TRBJ1-6; tentative D call: TRBD1 (6 bases). The CDR3 loop spans 12 amino acids. Deletions cut 7 bases from V and 13 bases from J, with 14 bases between. The germline V gene encodes CDR1 MDHEN and CDR2 SYDVKM. CDR3 loop: CASTALRGPLHF. DNA for the CDR3: TGTGCCAGCACGGCCCTCAGGGGCCCCCTCCACTTT.

The V and J genes are TRBV28 and TRBJ2-2, with D possibly being TRBD1 or TRBD2 (5 bases each). Germline loops: CDR1 MDHEN, CDR2 SYDVKM. Between the trimmed V and J ends, which lost 6 bases and 1 base, there was a span of 12 bases. The CDR3 length is 15 residues. This chain's CDR3 is CASRAGTQNTGELFF. CDR3 in DNA: TGTGCCAGCAGGGCCGGGACCCAGAACACCGGGGAGCTGTTTTTT.

This sequence joins TRBV6-8 and TRBJ2-7; TRBD2 agrees at 7 bases. The length of the CDR3 is 13 residues. V lost 4 bases to trimming and J lost 7 bases; unmatched junction nucleotides: 7. Germline V gene data show CDR1 as MNHGY and CDR2 as SAAAGT. CDR3 sequence reads: CASSSREGREQYF. The CDR3 nucleotides are TGTGCCAGCAGTTCCAGGGAGGGTCGGGAGCAGTACTTC.

In its sample, this clone was seen a few times. The chain joins TRBV28 to TRBJ2-3, with 9 bases that match TRBD1. J was trimmed by 2 bases and V by 9 bases; bases with no gene match: 9. The CDR3 length is 15 residues. CDR1 is MDHEN, CDR2 SYDVKM, per germline. This chain's CDR3 is CASGVRDRVTDTQYF. The CDR3 DNA is TGTGCCAGTGGCGTCCGGGACAGGGTCACAGATACGCAGTATTTT.

This clone occurred a few times. An end of the junction differs from the germline gene, which may be a read error. The chain is built from TRBV6-8 and TRBJ1-5; D uncertain. Germline V gene lookup returns CDR1 MNHGY and CDR2 SAAAGT. This CDR3 spans 13 amino acids. The CDR3 loop is CASSDSPEQPQHF. The DNA for the CDR3 is TGTGCCAGCAGTGACTCCCCAGAACAGCCCCAGCATTTT.

This clone is medium-sized by share. The CDR3 loop is CASSLWVSDTEAFF. The CDR3 nucleotides are TGTGCCAGTAGTTTGTGGGTTTCGGACACTGAAGCTTTCTTT. The chain links TRBV19 to TRBJ1-1; D not certain. Germline CDR1 reads LNHDA; CDR2 reads SQIVND (reference sequence). V was clipped by 5 bases and J by 3 bases, with 13 bases between them. The CDR3 runs 14 residues.